The rows below give T cell receptor beta chains drawn from one sample of a study of cytomegalovirus exposure and HLA in healthy donors. Data came from immunoSEQ multiplex PCR; TCRdb stores just in-frame clones and leaves some out. This sample has 150,000 or so clones, with 65% to 85% found just once. Sample: PBMCs. The origin of the receptors is a woman aged 40 to 50 in good health and CMV-seropositive. Each CDR3 is given with its conserved first and last residue. D genes are given only for firm matches.

d_call: -; v_call: TRBV9; j_call: TRBJ1-1; cdr3_aa: CASSVERGTEAFF; cdr3_nt: TGTGCCAGCAGCGTAGAGCGAGGCACTGAAGCTTTCTTT
d_call: TRBD1; v_call: TRBV5-6; j_call: TRBJ1-1; cdr3_aa: CASSLNSGQRNTEAFF; cdr3_nt: TGTGCCAGCAGTTTGAACTCGGGACAGAGGAACACTGAAGCTTTCTTT
d_call: -; v_call: TRBV14; j_call: TRBJ1-4; cdr3_aa: CASSQGHEKLFF; cdr3_nt: TGTGCCAGCAGCCAAGGGCATGAAAAACTGTTTTTT
d_call: -; v_call: TRBV2; j_call: TRBJ2-1; cdr3_aa: CASSGTEYNEQFF; cdr3_nt: TGTGCCAGCAGTGGGACAGAGTACAATGAGCAGTTCTTC
d_call: TRBD1; v_call: TRBV5-5; j_call: TRBJ2-7; cdr3_aa: CASSLGDSLYEQYF; cdr3_nt: TGTGCCAGCAGCTTGGGGGACAGCCTCTACGAGCAGTACTTC
d_call: -; v_call: TRBV11-3; j_call: TRBJ2-2; cdr3_aa: CASSLAGGSVGELFF; cdr3_nt: TGTGCCAGCAGCTTAGCGGGGGGCTCCGTCGGGGAGCTGTTTTTT
d_call: TRBD1; v_call: TRBV27; j_call: TRBJ2-1; cdr3_aa: CAIRASGQLNEQFF; cdr3_nt: TGTGCCATCCGGGCTTCGGGACAGCTTAATGAGCAGTTCTTC
d_call: -; v_call: TRBV14; j_call: TRBJ2-2; cdr3_aa: CASSPNRRNTGELFF; cdr3_nt: TGTGCCAGCAGCCCTAACAGGAGGAACACCGGGGAGCTGTTTTTT
d_call: -; v_call: TRBV7-2; j_call: TRBJ2-3; cdr3_aa: CASSLQGGRTDTQYF; cdr3_nt: TGTGCCAGCAGCTTACAGGGGGGACGCACAGATACGCAGTATTTT
d_call: TRBD2; v_call: TRBV7-9; j_call: TRBJ2-1; cdr3_aa: CASSTGLAGVSEQFF; cdr3_nt: TGTGCCAGCAGCACTGGACTAGCGGGAGTAAGTGAGCAGTTCTTC
d_call: -; v_call: TRBV6-5; j_call: TRBJ1-2; cdr3_aa: CASSPGGGYGYTF; cdr3_nt: TGTGCCAGCAGCCCCGGGGGGGGCTATGGCTACACCTTC
d_call: -; v_call: TRBV2; j_call: TRBJ2-5; cdr3_aa: CASSEVSMGRRGSSQETQYF; cdr3_nt: TGTGCCAGCAGTGAAGTTTCTATGGGGCGGAGGGGTTCGTCCCAAGAGACCCAGTACTTC
d_call: -; v_call: TRBV5-1; j_call: TRBJ1-4; cdr3_aa: CASSLDRPATNEKLFF; cdr3_nt: TGCGCCAGCAGCCTGGACAGACCGGCAACTAATGAAAAACTGTTTTTT
d_call: -; v_call: TRBV6-1; j_call: TRBJ2-1; cdr3_aa: CASRIVVGINEQFF; cdr3_nt: TGTGCCAGCAGAATTGTGGTGGGCATCAATGAGCAGTTCTTC
d_call: -; v_call: TRBV6-1; j_call: TRBJ2-1; cdr3_aa: CASKGVSSYNEQFF; cdr3_nt: TGTGCCAGCAAGGGGGTAAGCTCCTACAATGAGCAGTTCTTC